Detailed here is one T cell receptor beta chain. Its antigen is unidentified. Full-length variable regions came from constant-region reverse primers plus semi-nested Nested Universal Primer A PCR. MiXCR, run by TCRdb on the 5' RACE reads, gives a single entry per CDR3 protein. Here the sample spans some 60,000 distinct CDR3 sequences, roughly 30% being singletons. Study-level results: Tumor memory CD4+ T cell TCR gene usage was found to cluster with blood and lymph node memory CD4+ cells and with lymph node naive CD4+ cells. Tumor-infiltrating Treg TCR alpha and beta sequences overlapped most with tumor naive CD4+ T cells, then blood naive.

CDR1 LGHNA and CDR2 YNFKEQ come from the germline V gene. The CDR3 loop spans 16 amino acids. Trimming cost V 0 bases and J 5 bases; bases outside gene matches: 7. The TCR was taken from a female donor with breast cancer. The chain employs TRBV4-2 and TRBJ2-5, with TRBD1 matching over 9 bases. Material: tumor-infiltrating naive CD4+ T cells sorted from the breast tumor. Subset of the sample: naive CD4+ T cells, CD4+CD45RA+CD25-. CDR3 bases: TGTGCCAGCAGCCAAGATCCCGGACAGGGGAGGGAGACCCAGTACTTC. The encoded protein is CASSQDPGQGRETQYF.